The present T cell receptor beta chain was sequenced within a study of T cell changes during pregnancy in multiple sclerosis. Germline values: CDR1 SEHNR, CDR2 FQNEAQ (reference sequence). The CDR3 covers 15 residues. The V segment lost 4 bases and the J segment 4 bases; nucleotides outside the gene matches: 7. Only in-frame clones appear in the TCRdb table, and some are missing; sequencing was by immunoSEQ multiplex PCR. The data show around 39,000 clones, around 93% seen once. The chain links TRBV7-9 to TRBJ2-1; 7 nucleotides line up with TRBD1. Specimen: CD8+ T cells from peripheral blood mononuclear cells, collected before pregnancy. The sequence was collected from a female donor with multiple sclerosis, enrolled in a pregnancy study. CDR3 in amino acids: CASSYGDSRYNEQFF. CDR3 in DNA: TGTGCCAGCAGCTACGGGGACAGCCGGTACAATGAGCAGTTCTTC.